Listed below are T cell receptor beta chains from one sample, sequenced in a study of cytomegalovirus exposure and HLA in healthy donors. Clones were sequenced by immunoSEQ multiplex PCR, and TCRdb holds only the in-frame ones, with some missing. The data show roughly 120,000 clones, 81% seen once. Sequencing input: PBMCs. Receptors were obtained from a woman in her twenties or thirties in good health and CMV-seronegative. CDR3s include the opening cysteine and the closing phenylalanine or tryptophan. A D gene is named only where the DNA matches it firmly. Rows may omit the clone size; those that give it use once, few, many or a size class.

V: TRBV9; length: 14; D: .; J: TRBJ1-2; size: .; CDR3: CASSVAAQAYGYTF; DNA: TGTGCCAGCAGCGTAGCTGCCCAGGCCTATGGCTACACCTTC
V: TRBV19; length: 13; D: TRBD2; J: TRBJ2-5; size: .; CDR3: CATRREVWETQYF; DNA: TGTGCCACCCGACGGGAGGTTTGGGAGACCCAGTACTTC
V: TRBV6-5; length: 13; D: .; J: TRBJ2-7; size: .; CDR3: CASRQLPGDEQYF; DNA: TGTGCCAGCAGGCAACTTCCAGGGGACGAGCAGTACTTC
V: TRBV6-5; length: 11; D: .; J: TRBJ1-2; size: .; CDR3: CASKGGYGYTF; DNA: TGTGCCAGCAAAGGGGGATATGGCTACACCTTC
V: TRBV19; length: 14; D: .; J: TRBJ2-7; size: .; CDR3: CASSIGQGGYEQYF; DNA: TGTGCCAGTAGTATAGGCCAGGGCGGATACGAGCAGTACTTC
V: TRBV19; length: 15; D: TRBD1; J: TRBJ1-5; size: .; CDR3: CATTKRQGDNQPQHF; DNA: TGTGCCACTACTAAGAGGCAGGGGGACAATCAGCCCCAGCATTTT
V: TRBV5-1; length: 16; D: TRBD1; J: TRBJ1-2; size: once; CDR3: CASSRSTQGIQGGYTF; DNA: TGCGCCAGCAGCCGATCGACACAGGGGATTCAGGGTGGCTACACCTTC
V: TRBV6-1; length: 16; D: TRBD2; J: TRBJ2-3; size: few; CDR3: CASSEQAGGSTDTQYF; DNA: TGTGCCAGCAGTGAACAAGCGGGAGGATCCACAGATACGCAGTATTTT
V: TRBV18; length: 14; D: .; J: TRBJ2-7; size: .; CDR3: CASSPPARGGEQYF; DNA: TGTGCCAGCTCACCACCGGCCAGGGGAGGGGAGCAGTACTTC
V: TRBV7-9; length: 15; D: .; J: TRBJ1-1; size: .; CDR3: CASSSPTEQHTEAFF; DNA: TGTGCCAGCAGCTCCCCGACAGAGCAGCACACTGAAGCTTTCTTT
V: TRBV10-1; length: 17; D: .; J: TRBJ2-3; size: .; CDR3: CASSDYRAGIFTDTQYF; DNA: TGCGCCAGCAGTGATTATCGGGCGGGAATTTTTACAGATACGCAGTATTTT
V: TRBV28; length: 13; D: .; J: TRBJ2-2; size: .; CDR3: CASSLLDTGELFF; DNA: TGTGCCAGCAGTTTACTCGACACCGGGGAGCTGTTTTTT
V: TRBV19; length: 14; D: TRBD1; J: TRBJ2-7; size: .; CDR3: CASSSRDRAYEQYF; DNA: TGTGCCAGTAGTTCCCGGGACAGAGCCTACGAGCAGTACTTC
V: TRBV15; length: 15; D: .; J: TRBJ1-6; size: .; CDR3: CATSRDIARLSPLHF; DNA: TGTGCCACCAGCAGAGATATAGCAAGGCTATCACCCCTCCACTTT